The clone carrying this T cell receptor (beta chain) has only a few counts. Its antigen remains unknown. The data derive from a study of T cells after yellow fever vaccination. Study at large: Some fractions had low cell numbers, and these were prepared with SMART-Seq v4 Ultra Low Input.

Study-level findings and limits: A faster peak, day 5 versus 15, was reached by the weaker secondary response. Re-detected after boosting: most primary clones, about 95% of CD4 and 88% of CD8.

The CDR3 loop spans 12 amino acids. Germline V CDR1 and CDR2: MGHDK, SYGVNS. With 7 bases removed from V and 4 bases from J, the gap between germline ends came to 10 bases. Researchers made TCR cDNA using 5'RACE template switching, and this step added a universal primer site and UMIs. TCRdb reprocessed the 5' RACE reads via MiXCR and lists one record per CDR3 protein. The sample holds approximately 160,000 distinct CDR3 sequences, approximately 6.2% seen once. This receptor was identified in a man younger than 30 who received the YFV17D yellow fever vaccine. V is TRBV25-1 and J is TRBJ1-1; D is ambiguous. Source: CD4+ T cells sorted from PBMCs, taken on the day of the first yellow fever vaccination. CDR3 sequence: CASTSYTTEAFF. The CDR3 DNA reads TGTGCCAGCACGTCCTATACCACTGAAGCTTTCTTT. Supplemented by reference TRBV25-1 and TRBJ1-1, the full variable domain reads EADIYQTPRYLVIGTGKKITLECSQTMGHDKMYWYQQDPGMELHLIHYSYGVNSTEKGDLSSESTVSRIRTEHFPLTLESARPSHTSQYLCASTSYTTEAFFGQGTRLTVV.